This T cell receptor (beta chain) was recovered during a study of blood T cell repertoires in COVID-19 (dated by TCRdb to 2018 to 2021). For the study in its entirety: Samples from collaborators originated in the United States, Italy and Spain and spanned both the acute and convalescent phases of COVID-19. The material from the prospective study consisted of cDNA or gDNA derived from T cells, B-cell-depleted T cells, or PBMCs. Deeply sampled blood TCRbeta repertoires from subjects exposed to, actively infected with, or recovered from COVID-19 were included in the dataset. A freely available public database, intended as a resource for researchers studying the immune response to SARS-CoV-2, is where the repertoires were released. Samples were obtained from the ongoing ImmuneRACE study (first 160 participants) and from about 1,300 subjects provided by 6 global collaborators. A de-identified subject ID, COVID-19 status, age in years and sex were almost always included in the sample metadata. Where HLA class I and class II types were available, the types were taken from metadata supplied by the sample provider, not from assay-based typing. Results and caveats for the whole study, not just this receptor: The quantity of clinical and demographic metadata differed by source and by participant and was supplied without curation.

Notes on this clone: Its antigen specificity is not known. Base qualities are not at hand, and no much larger clone is one base apart.

Participants in the prospective study were aged roughly 18 to 89 years, lived in 20 to 25 United States geographic areas, and enrolled through a virtual design. In the prospective study, participants were assigned to cohorts based on the clinical history participants reported in a screening survey and a study questionnaire. ImmuneRACE Cohort 3 recovered participants were defined by two consecutive negative NP/OP PCR tests, healthcare professional clearance, or symptom resolution. In the prospective study, mobile phlebotomists collected whole blood, serum and a nasopharyngeal or oropharyngeal swab from each participant. Additional blood draws and questionnaires over an approximately two-month period could optionally be provided by prospective study participants. Blood samples from the prospective study were shipped frozen or at room temperature prior to DNA extraction. V and J are truncated by 5 bases and 7 bases respectively, leaving an intervening sequence of 12 bases. Looking up the germline V gene (reference sequence) yields CDR1 LNHDA and CDR2 SQIVND. Spanning cysteine to phenylalanine, the CDR3 consists of 13 amino acids. CDR3 DNA only is kept here, 39 bases in frame from base 1.

TCRbeta CDR3 regions were amplified from genomic DNA by means of the immunoSEQ Assay, a bias-controlled multiplex PCR. The study's processing was this. Nucleated cell counts per sample were estimated from amplification of reference gene primers within the assay. To quantify the absolute abundance of each unique TCRbeta CDR3 rearrangement, sequence reads were collapsed and filtered. Productive Simpson clonality was computed per sample as the square root of Simpson's diversity index over productive rearrangements. TCRdb obtained this table from immuneACCESS and retained in-frame rearrangements with V and J assigned. These tables miss some clones; where compared with another copy, unresolved V genes account for less than half of the shortfall, and the remainder is unexplained. The DNA gave D and trimming, while V, J and clone size come from that table. The table for this sample lists 180,000 or so clones; 80% to 85% of them were counted only once. The ten most abundant clones make up roughly 7% of the sample.

The sequence was collected from a man aged 35 to 55 who had recovered from COVID-19. The rearranged chain carries TRBV19 and TRBJ1-5, with the D gene call left open. Sequencing input: PBMCs or T cells enriched from blood (not recorded which). In nucleotide form, the sequence is TGTGCCAGTAGTCTGGAGGTATGGCAGCCCCAGCATTTT. Translated, it reads CASSLEVWQPQHF. The entire variable domain, with the stretches around the CDR3 drawn from the reference TRBV19 and TRBJ1-5 proteins, is DGGITQSPKYLFRKEGQNVTLSCEQNLNHDAMYWYRQDPGQGLRLIYYSQIVNDFQKGDIAEGYSVSREKKESFPLTVTSAQKNPTAFYLCASSLEVWQPQHFGDGTRLSIL.